This T cell receptor beta chain was documented in a study of siplizumab effects on memory and regulatory T cells. Each sample yielded approximately 9 x 10^4 assayed TCR templates. The protocol was immunoSEQ multiplex PCR, while the TCRdb copy is restricted to in-frame clones and leaves out a portion. The sample lists approximately 94,000 clones, roughly 96% occurring once. Germline CDR1 is SGHNT and CDR2 is YENEEA. CDR3 length: 16 residues. V lost 4 bases to trimming and J lost 7 bases; unmatched junction nucleotides: 6. This TCR was recovered from a human donor in good health. Sequenced input: naive CD4+ T cells sorted from blood. This sequence joins TRBV11-3 and TRBJ2-1; 14 positions match TRBD2. CDR3 DNA: TGTGCCAGCAGCTCCGCGACTAGCGGGGGGGCTAATGAGCAGTTCTTC. Its translation is CASSSATSGGANEQFF.